This T cell receptor beta chain was documented in a study of T-cell memory formation after mild COVID-19. Study overall: Clusters were largely donor specific. Findings and limits, study-wide: Largely, contracting CD4+ clones fell within CM and EM, and contracting CD8+ clones within EMRA. In pre-infection memory, a portion of responding clones appeared, which suggested that cross-reactive memory joined.

A word on this clonotype: Its antigen is currently unknown.

The CDR3 is 16 amino acids. Trimming removed 6 bases from V and 10 bases from J, with 27 bases in between. Germline-derived CDR1 and CDR2 are MNHEY and SVGEGT. Constant-segment primers were used for 5'RACE, and the resulting TCR alpha and TCR beta cDNA libraries carried sample barcodes and UMIs. TCRdb re-analysed the 5' RACE reads in MiXCR, keeping a single row per CDR3 protein. Here the sample spans about 470,000 distinct CDR3 sequences, roughly 23% being singletons. This clonotype was obtained from an adult woman who had mild COVID-19 (a few samples of this study predate the infection). Cell type and time point are not known. The source material was PBMCs or a T cell subset sorted from them (not recorded which). This chain joins TRBV6-2 or TRBV6-3 and TRBJ1-1, with D perhaps TRBD1 (6 bases). In DNA, the CDR3 is TGTGCCAGCAGCACCAGGGGCTCGCGAAGGACAAGAATAGCTTTCTTT. It yields the protein CASSTRGSRRTRIAFF.